The sequence of this TCR beta chain was determined in a study of blood T cell repertoires in COVID-19. Looking at the study overall: Samples of COVID-19 (acute and convalescent) were obtained from the United States, Italy and Spain.

Germline V lookup: CDR1 MDHEN, CDR2 SYDVKM. CDR3 size: 12 residues. Trimming cost V 7 bases and J 8 bases, with 14 bases left between them. Participant-reported clinical history was the basis for cohort assignment. As processed by the authors: From reference gene primer amplification, estimates of nucleated cell counts were derived. Some clones are missing from TCRdb's copy, which holds only in-frame ones; the method was immunoSEQ multiplex PCR. The V and J calls and the clone size are those of that table, but D and trimming were determined from the DNA. This table has hundreds of thousands of clones, roughly 90% appearing once.

The gene calls are TRBV28 and TRBJ1-2; D remains unclear. The sample taken for sequencing was PBMCs or T cells enriched from blood (not recorded which). The sequence derives from a woman aged 45-65 years who had been exposed to COVID-19. CDR3 sequence: CASKEAALGYTF. CDR3 bases: TGTGCCAGCAAGGAGGCGGCGCTAGGCTACACCTTC.